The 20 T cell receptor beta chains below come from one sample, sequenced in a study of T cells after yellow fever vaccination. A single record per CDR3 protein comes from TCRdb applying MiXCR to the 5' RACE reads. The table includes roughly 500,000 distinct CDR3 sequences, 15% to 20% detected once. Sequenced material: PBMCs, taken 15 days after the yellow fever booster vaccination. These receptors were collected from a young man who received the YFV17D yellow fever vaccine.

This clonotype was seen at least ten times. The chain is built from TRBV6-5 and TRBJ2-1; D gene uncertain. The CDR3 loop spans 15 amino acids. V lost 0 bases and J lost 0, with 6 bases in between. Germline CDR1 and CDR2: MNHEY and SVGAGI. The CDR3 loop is CASSYSASSYNEQFF. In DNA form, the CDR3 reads TGTGCCAGCAGTTACTCGGCCAGCTCCTACAATGAGCAGTTCTTC.

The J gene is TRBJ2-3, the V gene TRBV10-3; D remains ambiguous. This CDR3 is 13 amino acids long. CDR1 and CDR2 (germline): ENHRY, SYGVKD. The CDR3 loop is CGTQASSTDTQYF. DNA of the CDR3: TGTGGCACCCAAGCGTCTAGCACAGATACGCAGTATTTT.

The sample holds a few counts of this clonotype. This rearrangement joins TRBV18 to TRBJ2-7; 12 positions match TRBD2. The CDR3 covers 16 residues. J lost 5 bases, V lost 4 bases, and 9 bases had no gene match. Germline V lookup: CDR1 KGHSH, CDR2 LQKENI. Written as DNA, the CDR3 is TGTGCCAGCTCACAAGGACTAGCGGGACTGTTTCACGAGCAGTACTTC. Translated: CASSQGLAGLFHEQYF.

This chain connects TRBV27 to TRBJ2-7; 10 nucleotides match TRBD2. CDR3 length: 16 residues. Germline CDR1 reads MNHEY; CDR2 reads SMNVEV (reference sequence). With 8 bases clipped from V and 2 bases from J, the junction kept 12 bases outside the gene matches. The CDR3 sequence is CASGVTLAGVPYEQYF. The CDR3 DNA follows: TGTGCCAGCGGTGTGACCCTAGCGGGGGTACCCTACGAGCAGTACTTC.

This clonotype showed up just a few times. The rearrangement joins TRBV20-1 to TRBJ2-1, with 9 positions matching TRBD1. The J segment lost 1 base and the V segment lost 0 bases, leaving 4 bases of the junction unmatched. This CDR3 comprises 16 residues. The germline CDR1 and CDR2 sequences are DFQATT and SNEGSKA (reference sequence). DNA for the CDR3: TGCAGTGCTAGAGACTCGGGACAGGGATCCTACAATGAGCAGTTCTTC. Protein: CSARDSGQGSYNEQFF.

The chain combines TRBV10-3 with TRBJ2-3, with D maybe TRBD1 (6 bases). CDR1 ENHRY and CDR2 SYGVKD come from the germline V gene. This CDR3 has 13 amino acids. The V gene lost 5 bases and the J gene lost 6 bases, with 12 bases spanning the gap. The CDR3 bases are TGTGCCATCAGTCCCCCCGACAGGGATACGCAGTATTTT. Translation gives CAISPPDRDTQYF.

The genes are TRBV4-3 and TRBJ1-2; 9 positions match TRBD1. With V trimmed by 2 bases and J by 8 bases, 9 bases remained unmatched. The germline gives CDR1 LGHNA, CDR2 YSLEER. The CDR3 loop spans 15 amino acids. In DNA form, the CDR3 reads TGCGCCAGCAGCCAAACTCCGGGACAGGGTGAAGGCTACACCTTC. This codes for CASSQTPGQGEGYTF.

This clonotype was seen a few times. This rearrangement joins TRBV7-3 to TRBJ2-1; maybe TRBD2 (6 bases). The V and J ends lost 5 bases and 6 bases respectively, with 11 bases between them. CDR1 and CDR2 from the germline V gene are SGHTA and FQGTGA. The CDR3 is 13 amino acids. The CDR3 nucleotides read TGTGCCAGCAGCATCTCTAGCGCCAATGAGCAGTTCTTC. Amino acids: CASSISSANEQFF. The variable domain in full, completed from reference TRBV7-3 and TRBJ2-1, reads GAGVSQTPSNKVTEKGKYVELRCDPISGHTALYWYRQSLGQGPEFLIYFQGTGAADDSGLPNDRFFAVRPEGSVSTLKIQRTERGDSAVYLCASSISSANEQFFGPGTRLTVL.

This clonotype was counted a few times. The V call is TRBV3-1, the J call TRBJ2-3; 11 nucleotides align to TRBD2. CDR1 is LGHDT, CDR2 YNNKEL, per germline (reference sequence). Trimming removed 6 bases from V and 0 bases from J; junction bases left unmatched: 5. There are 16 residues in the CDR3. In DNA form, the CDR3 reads TGTGCCAGCAGGGCGGGACTAGCGGTTAGCACAGATACGCAGTATTTT. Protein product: CASRAGLAVSTDTQYF.

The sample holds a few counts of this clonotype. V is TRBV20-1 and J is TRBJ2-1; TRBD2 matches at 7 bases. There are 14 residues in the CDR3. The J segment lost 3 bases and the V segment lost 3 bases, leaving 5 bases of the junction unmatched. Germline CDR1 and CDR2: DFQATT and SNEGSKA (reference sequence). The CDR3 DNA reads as TGCAGTGCTAGTGGGACTAACCTCTACAATGAGCAGTTCTTC. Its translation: CSASGTNLYNEQFF.

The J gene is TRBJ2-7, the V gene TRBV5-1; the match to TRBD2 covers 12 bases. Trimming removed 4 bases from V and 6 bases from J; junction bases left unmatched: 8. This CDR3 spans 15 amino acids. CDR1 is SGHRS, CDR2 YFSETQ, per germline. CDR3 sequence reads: CASSRRRLAGAEQYF. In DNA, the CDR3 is TGCGCCAGCAGCCGCCGGAGACTAGCGGGAGCCGAGCAGTACTTC.

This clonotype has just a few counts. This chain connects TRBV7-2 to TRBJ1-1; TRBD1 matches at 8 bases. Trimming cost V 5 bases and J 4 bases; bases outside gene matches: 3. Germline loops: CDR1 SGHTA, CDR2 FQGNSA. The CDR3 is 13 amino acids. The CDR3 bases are TGTGCCAGCAGCAACACAGGGGGCACTGAAGCTTTCTTT. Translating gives CASSNTGGTEAFF.

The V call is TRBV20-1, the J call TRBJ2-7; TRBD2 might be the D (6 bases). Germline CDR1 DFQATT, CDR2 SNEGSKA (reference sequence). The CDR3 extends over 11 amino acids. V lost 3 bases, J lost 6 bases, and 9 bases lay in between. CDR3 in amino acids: CSASPAGEQYF. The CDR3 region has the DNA TGCAGTGCTAGTCCAGCGGGCGAGCAGTACTTC.

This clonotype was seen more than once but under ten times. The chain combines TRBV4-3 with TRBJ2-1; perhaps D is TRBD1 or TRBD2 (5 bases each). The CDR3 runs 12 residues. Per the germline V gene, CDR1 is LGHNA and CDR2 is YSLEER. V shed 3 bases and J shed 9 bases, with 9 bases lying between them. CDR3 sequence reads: CASSQYGGEQFF. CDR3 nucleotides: TGCGCCAGCAGCCAGTATGGGGGTGAGCAGTTCTTC.

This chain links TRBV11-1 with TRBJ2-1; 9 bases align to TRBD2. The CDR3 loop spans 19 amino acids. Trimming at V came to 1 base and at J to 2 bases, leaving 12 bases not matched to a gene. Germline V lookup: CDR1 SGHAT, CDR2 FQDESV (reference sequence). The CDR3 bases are TGTGCCAGCAGCTTAGTAATGGCGGGAGGGCGTCGGGCCTACAATGAGCAGTTCTTC. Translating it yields CASSLVMAGGRRAYNEQFF.

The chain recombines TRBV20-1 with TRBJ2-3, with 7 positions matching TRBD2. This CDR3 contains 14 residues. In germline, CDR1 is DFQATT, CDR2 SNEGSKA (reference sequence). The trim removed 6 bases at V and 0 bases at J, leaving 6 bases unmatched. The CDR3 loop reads CSARLSGSTDTQYF. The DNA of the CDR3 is TGCAGTGCCCGCCTTAGCGGGAGCACAGATACGCAGTATTTT.

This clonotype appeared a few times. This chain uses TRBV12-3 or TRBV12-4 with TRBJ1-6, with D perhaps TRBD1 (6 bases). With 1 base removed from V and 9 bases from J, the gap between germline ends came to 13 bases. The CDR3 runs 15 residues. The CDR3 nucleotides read TGTGCCAGCAGTTTAGAGTCCGGGGGCGGTTCACCCCTCCACTTT. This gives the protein CASSLESGGGSPLHF.

CDR3 sequence: CASSPTSGSPNIQFF. For the CDR3, the DNA is TGTGCCAGCAGCCCCACTAGCGGGAGCCCAAACATTCAGTTCTTC. This chain links TRBV3-1 with TRBJ2-4, with TRBD2 matching 11 bases. The DNA end is a closer match to TRBJ2-1, so the J assignment may be wrong. CDR1 and CDR2 from the germline V gene are LGHDT and YNNKEL (reference sequence). The CDR3 totals 15 residues.

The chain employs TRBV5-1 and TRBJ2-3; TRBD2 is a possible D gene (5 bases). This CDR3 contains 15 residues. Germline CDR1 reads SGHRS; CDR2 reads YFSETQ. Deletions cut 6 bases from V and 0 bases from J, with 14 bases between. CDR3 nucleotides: TGCGCCAGCACCACGTCCAGCGGAAGCACAGATACGCAGTATTTT. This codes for CASTTSSGSTDTQYF.

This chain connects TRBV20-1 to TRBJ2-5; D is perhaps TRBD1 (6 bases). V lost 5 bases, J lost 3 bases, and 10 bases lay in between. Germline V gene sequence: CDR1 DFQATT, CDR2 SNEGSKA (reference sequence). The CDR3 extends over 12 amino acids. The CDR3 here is CSAGGREETQYF. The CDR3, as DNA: TGCAGTGCTGGGGGCAGAGAAGAGACCCAGTACTTC.